This passage covers 20 T cell receptor beta chains from one sample sequenced in a study of molecular identifiers for immune sequencing clone quantification. Via MiXCR, TCRdb re-called the PCR reads, giving one row per CDR3 protein. The sample has approximately 97,000 distinct CDR3 sequences; about 24% are singletons. Specimen: naive CD8+ T cells from blood, with Jurkat cell RNA spiked in. Subset noted: FACS-sorted CD8+CD4-CCR7+CD45RA+ naive T cells. These receptors all stem from a human donor in good health. Some libraries in this study had Jurkat cell RNA spiked in.

There are a few counts of this clonotype. V usage is TRBV2 and J usage is TRBJ2-7, with D maybe TRBD1 (6 bases). The germline gives CDR1 SNHLY, CDR2 FYNNEI. The CDR3 has 18 amino acids. The ends were cut back, 6 bases at V and 2 bases at J, with 26 bases in the middle. The CDR3 spells CASRVLGQSHKIPYEQYF. CDR3 coding DNA: TGTGCCAGCAGGGTCCTAGGACAGTCCCATAAGATACCCTACGAGCAGTACTTC.

This clonotype appeared a few times. The rearrangement uses TRBV24-1 and TRBJ2-2, with 8 bases that match TRBD1. V lost 4 bases and J lost 3; bases outside the gene matches: 6. Germline CDR1 reads KGHDR; CDR2 reads SFDVKD. This CDR3 is built from 16 residues. Here the CDR3 DNA reads TGTGCCACCAGTGAGGGGACAGGTAGTTACACCGGGGAGCTGTTTTTT. This gives the protein CATSEGTGSYTGELFF.

As regards this clonotype: A much larger clonotype is one base distant, so this may be a read error. Lacking the conserved final phenylalanine or tryptophan, this CDR3 likely reflects a read error. The chain is built from TRBV4-1 and TRBJ1-5, with 10 bases fitting TRBD1. The CDR3 loop spans 15 amino acids. The germline CDR1 and CDR2 sequences are MGHRA and YSYEKL. Losses at the gene ends were 0 bases for V and 7 bases for J; bases not matched to a gene: 3. The DNA for the CDR3 is TGCGCCAGCAGCCAAGAGGGACAGGGGACACAGCCCCAGCATTCT. It translates to CASSQEGQGTQPQHS.

The sample holds many counts of this clonotype. This sequence joins TRBV7-2 and TRBJ1-1, with a possible D match to TRBD1 (6 bases). The V gene lost 2 bases and the J gene lost 0 bases, with 13 bases spanning the gap. This CDR3 is built from 16 residues. CDR1 SGHTA and CDR2 FQGNSA come from the germline V gene. The CDR3 nucleotides read TGTGCCAGCAGCTTACGAGGACAGCTTATGAACACTGAAGCTTTCTTT. It encodes CASSLRGQLMNTEAFF.

This clonotype was seen a few times. The chain links TRBV29-1 to TRBJ2-7; possible D gene TRBD1, 5 bases. The CDR3 is made up of 12 amino acids. Germline V gives CDR1 SQVTM, CDR2 ANQGSEA. Trimming shortened V by 5 bases and J by 1 base, and 9 bases separated the two germline ends. As DNA, the CDR3 is TGCAGCGTTTTGACAGTTTCCTACGAGCAGTACTTC. Amino acids: CSVLTVSYEQYF.

On this clonotype: This could be a read error, since a much larger clone is one nucleotide away. This chain connects TRBV5-1 to TRBJ2-1; perhaps TRBD2 as D (5 bases). The V and J ends lost 0 bases and 10 bases respectively, with 8 bases between them. Germline values: CDR1 SGHRS, CDR2 YFSETQ. CDR3 length: 12 residues. CDR3 DNA sequence: TGCGCCAGCAGCTTGGGAGGGCCCGAGCAGTTCTTC. Amino acids: CASSLGGPEQFF.

A remark on this clonotype: This may stem from a read error, because a much larger clone lies one nucleotide away. The chain combines TRBV6-2 or TRBV6-3 with TRBJ1-1, with TRBD1 as a possible D gene (6 bases). The CDR3 spans 14 residues. Germline CDR1 reads MNHEY; CDR2 reads SVGEGT. The CDR3, as DNA: TGTGCCAGCAGTTATTTGGGGGGGCCCACTGCAGCTTTCTTT. Protein: CASSYLGGPTAAFF.

There are many counts of this clonotype. The rearrangement uses TRBV4-3 and TRBJ1-1; D uncertain. CDR1 and CDR2 (germline): LGHNA, YSLEER. CDR3 length: 15 amino acids. Trimming took off 0 bases at V and 1 base at J, with 9 bases between the two ends. The CDR3 protein is CASSQDSGTNTEAFF. CDR3 DNA sequence: TGCGCCAGCAGCCAAGATTCGGGAACGAACACTGAAGCTTTCTTT.

This clonotype occurred many times. The chain links TRBV4-3 to TRBJ1-2; possible D gene TRBD1, 6 bases. Germline V gene lookup returns CDR1 LGHNA and CDR2 YSLEER. The CDR3 totals 16 residues. The germline V and J ends were trimmed by 0 bases and 2 bases, with 13 bases remaining between them. The CDR3, as DNA: TGCGCCAGCAGCCAAGAATATAACAGGGTAAACTATGGCTACACCTTC. Its translation: CASSQEYNRVNYGYTF.

A note on this clonotype: A much larger clone differs by one base, so this may be a read error. This chain connects TRBV5-3 to TRBJ2-5; tentatively, D is TRBD1 (6 bases). TRBV5-3 is an ORF, and what it does is uncertain. The CDR3 sequence is 15 residues long. V lost 5 bases and J 4 bases, leaving 18 bases between the germline ends. CDR3 sequence reads: CARRYDRWLRETQYF. The CDR3 bases are TGTGCCAGAAGATATGACAGGTGGCTCCGAGAGACCCAGTACTTC.

This clonotype occurred many times. The V gene is TRBV28, the J gene TRBJ2-1; perhaps TRBD2 as D (5 bases). Trimming cost V 6 bases and J 6 bases, with 18 bases left between them. Germline V gives CDR1 MDHEN, CDR2 SYDVKM. The CDR3 is 15 amino acids. This CDR3 is CASSPRLHRGNEQFF. The DNA for the CDR3 is TGTGCCAGCAGCCCAAGACTCCACCGGGGCAATGAGCAGTTCTTC.

The sample holds a few counts of this clonotype. The J gene is TRBJ2-7, the V gene TRBV28; TRBD1 is a possible D gene (6 bases). The CDR3 loop spans 16 amino acids. V shed 5 bases and J shed 0 bases, with 17 bases lying between them. The germline V gene has CDR1 MDHEN and CDR2 SYDVKM. CDR3 protein: CASSTLTGLNSYEQYF. CDR3 DNA: TGTGCCAGCAGTACACTAACAGGGTTAAACTCCTACGAGCAGTACTTC. Using reference TRBV28 and TRBJ2-7 for the parts outside the CDR3, the full variable domain is DVKVTQSSRYLVKRTGEKVFLECVQDMDHENMFWYRQDPGLGLRLIYFSYDVKMKEKGDIPEGYSVSREKKERFSLILESASTNQTSMYLCASSTLTGLNSYEQYFGPGTRLTVT.

The sample holds a few counts of this clonotype. The V and J genes are TRBV2 and TRBJ2-7, with D uncertain. Germline CDR1 is SNHLY and CDR2 is FYNNEI. With 7 bases removed from V and 1 base from J, the gap between germline ends came to 11 bases. CDR3 size: 13 residues. In DNA, the CDR3 is TGTGCCAGCAAGGGCAGGTCGTCCTACGAGCAGTACTTC. It translates to CASKGRSSYEQYF.

This clonotype was found a few times. The conserved final phenylalanine or tryptophan is absent from the CDR3, which likely points to a read error. The rearrangement uses TRBV7-9 and TRBJ2-7; TRBD2 matches at 8 bases. Per germline, CDR1 SEHNR and CDR2 FQNEAQ (reference sequence). CDR3 length: 13 amino acids. Losses at the gene ends were 3 bases for V and 3 bases for J; bases not matched to a gene: 1. DNA of the CDR3: TGTGCCAGCAGCTTCAGCGGGAGCTACGAGCAGTACTCC. Protein: CASSFSGSYEQYS.

Of note for this clonotype: A read error may explain this, as a much larger clone is one base away. The chain employs TRBV27 and TRBJ2-7; D gene ambiguous. V shed 5 bases and J shed 3 bases, with 8 bases lying between them. This CDR3 spans 12 amino acids. CDR1 is MNHEY and CDR2 is SMNVEV in the germline V gene (reference sequence). CDR3 sequence reads: CASSPNFYEQYF. The CDR3 coding sequence is TGTGCCAGCAGTCCGAACTTCTACGAGCAGTACTTC.

This clonotype was observed many times. The chain couples TRBV11-2 to TRBJ2-7; possible D gene TRBD2, 6 bases. The germline V and J ends were trimmed by 3 bases and 4 bases, with 16 bases remaining between them. The V gene's germline CDR1 is SGHAT and CDR2 FQNNGV. The CDR3 has 15 residues. CDR3 nucleotide sequence: TGTGCCAGCAGCTTCGCCCGGGCGGAGGGTTACGAGCAGTACTTC. Translating gives CASSFARAEGYEQYF.

This clonotype was observed many times. A much more abundant neighbour one base away suggests this may be a read error. The chain is built from TRBV7-2 and TRBJ1-1, with no clear D. Trimming took 5 bases from V and 5 from J, leaving 12 bases between them. CDR1 is SGHTA, CDR2 FQGNSA, per germline. This CDR3 is 13 amino acids long. The DNA of the CDR3 is TGTGCCAGCAGCCGTTTGGGGTTGACTGAAGCTTTCTTT. This translates into CASSRLGLTEAFF.

V gene TRBV15 combines with J gene TRBJ2-5; 8 nucleotides agree with TRBD2. Germline V gives CDR1 LNHNV, CDR2 YYDKDF (reference sequence). The CDR3 runs to 14 residues. The junction had 4 bases not matched to a gene; V was cut back by 4 bases and J by 3 bases. This CDR3 reads CATSTSLAEETQYF. For the CDR3, the DNA is TGTGCCACCAGCACGTCACTAGCGGAAGAGACCCAGTACTTC.

This clonotype showed up just a few times. One base away lies a much larger clone, so this may be a sequencing read error. J is TRBJ2-7 and V is TRBV10-3, with 7 bases fitting TRBD1. Germline V gene data show CDR1 as ENHRY and CDR2 as SYGVKD. The CDR3 totals 12 residues. For the CDR3, the DNA is TGTGCCAGCCGGGACAGCCCCTCCGAGCAGCACTTC. As protein: CASRDSPSEQHF.

Concerning this clonotype: This may be a read error: a much more frequent sequence differs by one nucleotide. The chain employs TRBV9 and TRBJ2-7; 11 nucleotides line up with TRBD2. Germline V gene lookup returns CDR1 SGDLS and CDR2 YYNGEE. The CDR3 runs 15 residues. The CDR3: CVSSAGLAVTYEQYF. The CDR3 region has the DNA TGTGTCAGCAGCGCGGGACTAGCGGTGACCTACGAGCAGTACTTC. The whole variable domain, filled in from reference TRBV9 and TRBJ2-7, reads DSGVTQTPKHLITATGQRVTLRCSPRSGDLSVYWYQQSLDQGLQFLIQYYNGEERAKGNILERFSAQQFPDLHSELNLSSLELGDSALYFCVSSAGLAVTYEQYFGPGTRLTVT.